This T cell receptor beta chain was identified in a study of glioma-infiltrating T cells. Study results and caveats: CDR3 overlap between tissue and blood was very small. Gliomas, especially low-grade, showed above-expected tissue-blood divergence; non-neoplastic patients showed below.

Amplification of TCR alpha and beta CDR3 regions from RNA used iRepertoire nested multiplex PCR. TCRdb re-called the multiplex PCR reads through MiXCR, storing one row per CDR3 protein. This repertoire shows about 190,000 distinct CDR3 sequences, roughly a third found once; its top ten account for around 20%. CDR1 and CDR2 from the germline V gene are MNHNS and SASEGT. This CDR3 is built from 15 residues. This clonotype was seen at least ten times. The antigen remains unidentified. The gene calls are TRBV6-1 and TRBJ2-5; TRBD2 agrees at 7 bases. The end of the DNA fits TRBJ2-3 better, so the J call may be wrong. The sequence was obtained from a human donor with low-grade glioma or glioblastoma, undergoing nonglioma brain surgery, or in good health (not recorded which). Input material: glioma tissue, nonneoplastic brain tissue, or PBMCs (not recorded which). The CDR3 loop reads CASILSGANTDTQYF. CDR3 DNA: TGTGCCAGCATTCTGAGCGGGGCGAACACAGATACGCAGTATTTT.